One sample yielded the 20 T cell receptor beta chains listed below, sequenced in a study of T cells after yellow fever vaccination. TCRdb passed the 5' RACE reads through MiXCR, listing each CDR3 protein once. The sample records roughly 320,000 distinct CDR3 sequences, over 8.5% being singletons. The sequencing used CD4+ T cells sorted from PBMCs, collected 45 days after the yellow fever booster vaccination. Receptors were obtained from a man in his late teens or twenties who received the YFV17D yellow fever vaccine.

This clonotype was seen ten or more times. This chain connects TRBV2 to TRBJ1-1; unclear D gene. The CDR3 extends over 13 amino acids. CDR1 and CDR2 from the germline V gene are SNHLY and FYNNEI. Trimming shortened V by 4 bases and J by 1 base, and 7 bases separated the two germline ends. The CDR3 is CASSVVENTEAFF. Here the CDR3 DNA reads TGTGCCAGCAGTGTGGTAGAGAACACTGAAGCTTTCTTT.

The V gene is TRBV4-1, the J gene TRBJ2-5, with 9 bases identical to TRBD1. Germline V lookup: CDR1 MGHRA, CDR2 YSYEKL. The CDR3 has 17 residues. The junction had 14 bases not matched to a gene; V was cut back by 5 bases and J by 4 bases. The DNA for the CDR3 is TGCGCCAGCAGCAAAGTAAAACAGGGGGCCCATTCAGAGACCCAGTACTTC. Protein: CASSKVKQGAHSETQYF.

The rearrangement joins TRBV12-3 or TRBV12-4 to TRBJ2-2, with 10 bases lining up with TRBD1. The CDR3 runs 17 residues. V was pared by 5 bases and J by 4 bases, with 10 bases of the junction left unmatched. In nucleotides, the CDR3 is TGTGCCAGCAGTACCTCGACAGGGGGCGTAAGCACCGGGGAGCTGTTTTTT. Its translation is CASSTSTGGVSTGELFF.

This chain connects TRBV7-2 to TRBJ1-3; D not certain. The V gene lost 6 bases and the J gene lost 0 bases, with 6 bases spanning the gap. Germline V gene data show CDR1 as SGHTA and CDR2 as FQGNSA. The CDR3 has 13 amino acids. The CDR3 loop reads CASREFSGNTIYF. The CDR3 region has the DNA TGTGCCAGCAGGGAATTCTCTGGAAACACCATATATTTT.

This clonotype occurred a few times. The rearrangement links TRBV7-3 to TRBJ2-3, with TRBD2 matching over 12 bases. V shed 4 bases and J 1 base; nucleotides not matched to a gene: 3. The CDR3 has 16 residues. The germline gives CDR1 SGHTA, CDR2 FQGTGA. The CDR3 nucleotides are TGTGCCAGCAGCTCGAGACTAGCGGGGGGCACAGATACGCAGTATTTT. Its translation: CASSSRLAGGTDTQYF.

This clonotype has more than one count but fewer than ten. The chain couples TRBV20-1 to TRBJ2-1; D is unclear. Trimming removed 4 bases from V and 9 bases from J, with 7 bases in between. Germline lookup yields CDR1 DFQATT and CDR2 SNEGSKA (reference sequence). The CDR3 is made up of 10 amino acids. The CDR3 spells CSANNVEQFF. CDR3 nucleotide sequence: TGCAGTGCTAACAACGTTGAGCAGTTCTTC.

This sequence joins TRBV15 and TRBJ2-3, with D perhaps TRBD2 (7 bases). Per germline, CDR1 LNHNV and CDR2 YYDKDF (reference sequence). The CDR3 consists of 16 residues. Trimming removed 3 bases at V and 4 bases at J, with 17 bases between. The DNA of the CDR3 is TGTGCCACCAGCAGTTATTTGGGGGGGCCCTCAGATACGCAGTATTTT. It translates to CATSSYLGGPSDTQYF.

The V and J genes are TRBV12-3 or TRBV12-4 and TRBJ2-5; 7 nucleotides line up with TRBD2. The V and J ends lost 2 bases and 7 bases, in that order; junction bases with no gene match: 16. This CDR3 is built from 17 residues. The CDR3: CASSLRLSLAVSGTQYF. The CDR3 region has the DNA TGTGCCAGCAGTTTAAGGCTATCCCTAGCGGTTTCAGGGACCCAGTACTTC.

In its sample, this clonotype was seen a few times. The V and J genes are TRBV20-1 and TRBJ1-5; D gene uncertain. The CDR3 runs 16 residues. The germline V gene has CDR1 DFQATT and CDR2 SNEGSKA (reference sequence). V lost 6 bases, J lost 1 base, and 19 bases lay in between. The CDR3: CSAPAAAGGSNQPQHF. CDR3 nucleotide sequence: TGCAGTGCCCCAGCCGCGGCGGGAGGGAGCAATCAGCCCCAGCATTTT.

The J gene is TRBJ2-5, the V gene TRBV7-2; D is possibly TRBD2 (7 bases). The V and J ends lost 0 bases and 6 bases respectively, with 17 bases between them. This CDR3 has 16 residues. Per the germline V gene, CDR1 is SGHTA and CDR2 is FQGNSA. CDR3 in amino acids: CASSLAPRGAVKTQYF. For the CDR3, the DNA is TGTGCCAGCAGCTTAGCGCCCCGGGGGGCCGTCAAGACCCAGTACTTC.

A few counts support this clonotype. The chain has TRBV5-1 and TRBJ1-5; tentatively, D is TRBD1 (6 bases). Trimming took off 3 bases at V and 4 bases at J, with 14 bases between the two ends. This CDR3 is 15 amino acids long. Germline V gene data show CDR1 as SGHRS and CDR2 as YFSETQ. The chain's CDR3 is CASSWGAGPNQPQHF. For the CDR3, the DNA is TGCGCCAGCAGCTGGGGGGCAGGGCCAAATCAGCCCCAGCATTTT.

This clonotype was seen only a few times. V and J are TRBV4-3 and TRBJ1-5, with D perhaps matching TRBD1 (5 bases). The CDR3 runs 15 residues. With 0 bases removed from V and 3 bases from J, the gap between germline ends came to 9 bases. The germline CDR1 and CDR2 sequences are LGHNA and YSLEER. The CDR3 reads CASSQDWGVNQPQHF. CDR3 bases: TGCGCCAGCAGCCAAGATTGGGGCGTCAATCAGCCCCAGCATTTT.

The chain couples TRBV29-1 to TRBJ1-5, with D possibly being TRBD1 (5 bases). V was shortened by 4 bases and J by 3 bases, with 7 bases between the two germline ends. CDR1 SQVTM and CDR2 ANQGSEA come from the germline V gene. The CDR3 is 12 residues long. Here the CDR3 DNA reads TGCAGCGTTGCAGGGAACAATCAGCCCCAGCATTTT. Residues: CSVAGNNQPQHF.

This clonotype was observed many times. This chain links TRBV4-2 with TRBJ1-2, with a tentative D call TRBD1 (5 bases). Per the germline V gene, CDR1 is LGHNA and CDR2 is YNFKEQ. There are 14 residues in the CDR3. V was shortened by 0 bases and J by 5 bases, with 10 bases between the two germline ends. CDR3 sequence reads: CASSQEGRGYGYTF. CDR3 DNA sequence: TGTGCCAGCAGCCAAGAGGGGCGTGGATATGGCTACACCTTC.

The rearrangement uses TRBV30 and TRBJ1-6; D is ambiguous. Germline V gene data show CDR1 as GTSNPN and CDR2 as SVGIG (reference sequence). Trimming cost V 0 bases and J 5 bases, with 8 bases left between them. This CDR3 region has 14 residues. Here the CDR3 reads CAWSVLDDNSPLHF. DNA for the CDR3: TGTGCCTGGAGTGTACTGGACGATAATTCACCCCTCCACTTT. The full variable domain, in which reference TRBV30 and TRBJ1-6 provide the parts outside the CDR3, is SQTIHQWPATLVQPVGSPLSLECTVEGTSNPNLYWYRQAAGRGLQLLFYSVGIGQISSEVPQNLSASRPQDRQFILSSKKLLLSDSGFYLCAWSVLDDNSPLHFGNGTRLTVT.

V is TRBV12-3 or TRBV12-4 and J is TRBJ1-2, with 8 positions matching TRBD1. The J segment lost 7 bases and the V segment lost 7 bases, leaving 8 bases of the junction unmatched. The CDR3 contains 13 residues. The CDR3 coding sequence is TGTGCCAGCACCATACAGGGGGATGGTGGCTACACCTTC. Its translation: CASTIQGDGGYTF.

This clonotype has at least ten counts. The chain uses TRBV2 and TRBJ2-7, with TRBD1 identical over 7 bases. The germline V gene has CDR1 SNHLY and CDR2 FYNNEI. The CDR3 sequence is 13 residues long. The trim removed 3 bases at V and 6 bases at J, leaving 5 bases unmatched. The CDR3 nucleotides read TGTGCCAGCAGTGACCAAGGGGGCGCCGAGCAGTACTTC. This translates into CASSDQGGAEQYF.

The V call is TRBV12-3 or TRBV12-4, the J call TRBJ1-3; no reliable D call. This CDR3 has 15 residues. V lost 3 bases to trimming and J lost 1 base, with 10 bases between them. CDR3 sequence: CASSLLAGSGNTIYF. The DNA of the CDR3 is TGTGCCAGCAGTTTGTTGGCGGGGTCTGGAAACACCATATATTTT.

This clonotype was seen more than once but under ten times. The chain has TRBV6-2 or TRBV6-3 and TRBJ2-2; TRBD1 matches 8 bases. The CDR3 is 16 residues long. The junction had 6 bases not matched to a gene; V was cut back by 0 bases and J by 6 bases. Germline V CDR1 and CDR2: MNHEY, SVGEGT. DNA of the CDR3: TGTGCCAGCAGTTACTCGGACAGGGTGATCCCCGGGGAGCTGTTTTTT. Encoded protein: CASSYSDRVIPGELFF.

This clonotype turned up a few times. The chain recombines TRBV7-2 with TRBJ2-1, with a weak D call TRBD2 (6 bases). V was shortened by 0 bases and J by 6 bases, with 9 bases between the two germline ends. This CDR3 has 14 amino acids. CDR1 SGHTA and CDR2 FQGNSA come from the germline V gene. CDR3 in DNA: TGTGCCAGCAGCTTAGCGCGGGACTCCAATGAGCAGTTCTTC. This encodes CASSLARDSNEQFF.